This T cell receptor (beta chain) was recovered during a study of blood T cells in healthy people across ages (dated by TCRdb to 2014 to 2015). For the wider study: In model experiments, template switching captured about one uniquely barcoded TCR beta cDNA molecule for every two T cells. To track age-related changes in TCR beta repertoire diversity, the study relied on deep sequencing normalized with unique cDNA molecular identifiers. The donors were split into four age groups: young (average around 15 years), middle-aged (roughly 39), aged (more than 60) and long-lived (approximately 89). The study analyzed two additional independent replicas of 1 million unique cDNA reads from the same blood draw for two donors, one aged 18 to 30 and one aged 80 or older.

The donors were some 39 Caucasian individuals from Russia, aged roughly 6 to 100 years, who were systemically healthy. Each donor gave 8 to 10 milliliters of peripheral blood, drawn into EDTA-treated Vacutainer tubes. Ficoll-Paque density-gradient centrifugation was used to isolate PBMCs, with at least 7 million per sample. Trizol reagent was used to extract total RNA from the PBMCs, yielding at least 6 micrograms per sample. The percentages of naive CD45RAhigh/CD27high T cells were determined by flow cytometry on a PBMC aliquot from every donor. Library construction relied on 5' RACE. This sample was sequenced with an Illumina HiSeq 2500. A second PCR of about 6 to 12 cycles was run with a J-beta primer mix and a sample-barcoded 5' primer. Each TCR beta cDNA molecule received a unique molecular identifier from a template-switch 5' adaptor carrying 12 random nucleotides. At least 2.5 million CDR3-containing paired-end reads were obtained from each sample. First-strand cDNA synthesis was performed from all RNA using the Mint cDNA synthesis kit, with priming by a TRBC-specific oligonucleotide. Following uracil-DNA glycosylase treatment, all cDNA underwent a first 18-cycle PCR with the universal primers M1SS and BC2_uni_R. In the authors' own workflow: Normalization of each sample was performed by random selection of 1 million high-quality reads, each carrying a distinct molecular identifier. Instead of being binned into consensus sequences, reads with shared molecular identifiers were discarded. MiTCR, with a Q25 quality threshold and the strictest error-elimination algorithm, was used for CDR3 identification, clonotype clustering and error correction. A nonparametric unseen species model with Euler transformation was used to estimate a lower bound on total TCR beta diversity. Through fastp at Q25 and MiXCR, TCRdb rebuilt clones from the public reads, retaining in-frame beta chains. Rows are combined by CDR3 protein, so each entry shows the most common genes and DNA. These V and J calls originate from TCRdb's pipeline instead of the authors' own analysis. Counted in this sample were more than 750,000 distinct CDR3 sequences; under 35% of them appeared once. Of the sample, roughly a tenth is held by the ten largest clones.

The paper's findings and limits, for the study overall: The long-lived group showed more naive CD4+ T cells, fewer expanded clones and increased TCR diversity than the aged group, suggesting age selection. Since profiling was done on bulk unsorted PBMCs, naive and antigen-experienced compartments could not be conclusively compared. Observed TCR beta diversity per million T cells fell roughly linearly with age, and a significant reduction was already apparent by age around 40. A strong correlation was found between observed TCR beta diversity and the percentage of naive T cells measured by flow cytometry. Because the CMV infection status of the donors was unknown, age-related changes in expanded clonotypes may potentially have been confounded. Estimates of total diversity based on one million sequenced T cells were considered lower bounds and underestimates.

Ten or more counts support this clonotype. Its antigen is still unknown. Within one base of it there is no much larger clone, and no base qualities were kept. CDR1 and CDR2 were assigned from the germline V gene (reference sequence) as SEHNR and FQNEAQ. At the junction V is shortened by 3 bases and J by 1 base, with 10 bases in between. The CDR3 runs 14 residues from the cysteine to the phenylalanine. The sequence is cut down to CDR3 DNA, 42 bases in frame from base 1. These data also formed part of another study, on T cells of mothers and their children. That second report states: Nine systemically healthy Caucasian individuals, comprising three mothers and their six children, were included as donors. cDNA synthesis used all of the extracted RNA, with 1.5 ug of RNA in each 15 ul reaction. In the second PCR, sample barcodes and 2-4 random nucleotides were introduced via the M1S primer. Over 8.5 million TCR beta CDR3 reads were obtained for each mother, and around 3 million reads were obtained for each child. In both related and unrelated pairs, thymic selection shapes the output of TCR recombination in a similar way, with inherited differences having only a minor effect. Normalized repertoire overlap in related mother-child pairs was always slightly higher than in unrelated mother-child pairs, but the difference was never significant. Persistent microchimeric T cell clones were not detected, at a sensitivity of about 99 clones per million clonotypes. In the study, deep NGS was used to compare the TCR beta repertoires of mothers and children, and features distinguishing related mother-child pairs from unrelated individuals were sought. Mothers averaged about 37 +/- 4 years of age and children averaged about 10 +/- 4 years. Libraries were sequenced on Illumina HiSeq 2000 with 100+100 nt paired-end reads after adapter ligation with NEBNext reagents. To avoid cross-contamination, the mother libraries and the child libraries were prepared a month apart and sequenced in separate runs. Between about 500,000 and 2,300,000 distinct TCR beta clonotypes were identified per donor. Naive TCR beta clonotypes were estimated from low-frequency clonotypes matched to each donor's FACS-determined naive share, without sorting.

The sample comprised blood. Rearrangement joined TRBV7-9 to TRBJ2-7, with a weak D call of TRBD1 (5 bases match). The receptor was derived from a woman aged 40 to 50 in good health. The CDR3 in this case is CASSLWTSSYEQYF. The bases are TGTGCCAGCAGCTTGTGGACAAGTTCCTACGAGCAGTACTTC.